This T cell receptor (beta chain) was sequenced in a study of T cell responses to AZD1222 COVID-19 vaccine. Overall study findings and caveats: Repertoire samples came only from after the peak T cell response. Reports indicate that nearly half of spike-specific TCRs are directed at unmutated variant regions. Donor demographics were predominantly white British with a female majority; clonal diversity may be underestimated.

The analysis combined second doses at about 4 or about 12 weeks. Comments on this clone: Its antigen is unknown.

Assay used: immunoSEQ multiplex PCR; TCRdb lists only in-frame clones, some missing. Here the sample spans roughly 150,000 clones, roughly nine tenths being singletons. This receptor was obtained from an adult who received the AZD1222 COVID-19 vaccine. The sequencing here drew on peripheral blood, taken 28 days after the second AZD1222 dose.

The CDR3 is CASSHPPDSYGYTF. The CDR3 bases are TGTGCCAGCAGCCATCCTCCTGACAGCTATGGCTACACCTTC. The V and J genes are TRBV3-1 (or the pseudogene TRBV3-2) and TRBJ1-2, with D perhaps matching TRBD1 (5 bases). Germline lookup yields CDR1 LGHDT and CDR2 YNNKEL (reference sequence). V was pared by 3 bases and J by 4 bases, with 12 bases between. The CDR3 has 14 residues.